The T cell receptor (beta chain) under discussion was sequenced for a study of shared clonotypes between healthy human individuals. A word on this clone: Antigen: not known.

Using immunoSEQ multiplex PCR, the repertoire was profiled, and TCRdb retains in-frame clones only, with some absent. The sample includes roughly 120,000 clones, around 66% of them seen just once. CDR1 is MNHEY, CDR2 SMNVEV, per germline (reference sequence). Trimming shortened V by 10 bases and J by 1 base, and 8 bases separated the two germline ends. This CDR3 has 12 amino acids. Overall study findings and caveats: Sampling included only blood; tissue repertoires likely differ. Although depth was large, rarefaction showed that sequencing of the sorted subsets was incomplete.

This clonotype was sampled from a woman in her twenties or thirties in good health. This rearrangement joins TRBV27 to TRBJ2-1; D may be TRBD1 (6 bases). The material sequenced was memory CD8+ T cells sorted from blood. Subset defined: CD45RO+ cells pooled with CCR7-negative TemRA cells. The CDR3 nucleotides are TGTGCCACCCAGGGGTCCTACAATGAGCAGTTCTTC. This sequence encodes CATQGSYNEQFF.